This entry lists 20 T cell receptor beta chains sequenced from one sample in a study of T-cell reconstitution after alpha-beta-depleted transplantation in children. For TCRbeta, the library was prepared with unique molecular identifiers. MiXCR, applied by TCRdb to the PCR reads, yields one record per CDR3 protein. The sample records approximately 170,000 distinct CDR3 sequences, 11% being singletons. The sample here was PBMCs, taken before TCRalphabeta/CD19-depleted stem cell transplant. Receptors originate from a boy between 2 and 15 years old with acute myeloid leukemia, due to receive a stem cell transplant.

At least ten counts were recorded for this clonotype. The chain uses TRBV10-3 and TRBJ2-7, with D perhaps TRBD2 (5 bases). Germline assignment: CDR1 ENHRY and CDR2 SYGVKD. Trimming shortened V by 3 bases and J by 3 bases, and 9 bases separated the two germline ends. CDR3 size: 13 residues. The CDR3, as DNA: TGTGCCATCAGTGACGGGGAGATCTACGAGCAGTACGTC. It yields the protein CAISDGEIYEQYV.

This clonotype was recorded a few times. The gene calls are TRBV23-1 and TRBJ2-5; D gene uncertain. TRBV23-1 is reported as an ORF; its role is uncertain. This CDR3 region has 16 residues. The germline V and J ends were trimmed by 4 bases and 4 bases, with 19 bases remaining between them. The CDR3, as DNA: TGCGCCAGCAGTCTCCTCCGCGACTTAAACCGAGAGACCCAGTACTTC. The encoded protein is CASSLLRDLNRETQYF.

This clonotype has at least ten counts. The chain carries TRBV20-1 and TRBJ2-1; TRBD2 matches 7 bases. V shed 6 bases, J shed 3 bases, and the junction held 8 bases outside the gene matches. CDR3 length: 14 amino acids. Germline V gives CDR1 DFQATT, CDR2 SNEGSKA (reference sequence). The CDR3 coding sequence is TGCAGTGCCAAATTAGCGGGCGACTACAATGAGCAGTTCTTC. Translation: CSAKLAGDYNEQFF.

This clonotype was recorded a few times. The chain combines TRBV18 with TRBJ1-2; no clear D gene. Germline loops: CDR1 KGHSH, CDR2 LQKENI. The CDR3 loop spans 12 amino acids. V was shortened by 6 bases and J by 8 bases, with 13 bases between the two germline ends. CDR3 sequence reads: CASSDSWLGYTF. The DNA for the CDR3 is TGTGCCAGCTCCGACTCGTGGCTAGGCTACACCTTC. Combining the CDR3 with reference TRBV18 and TRBJ1-2 gives the whole variable domain NAGVMQNPRHLVRRRGQEARLRCSPMKGHSHVYWYRQLPEEGLKFMVYLQKENIIDESGMPKERFSAEFPKEGPSILRIQQVVRGDSAAYFCASSDSWLGYTFGSGTRLTVV.

This clonotype was found many times. This sequence joins TRBV21-1 and TRBJ1-5. TRBV21-1 is labeled a pseudogene. The CDR3 loop spans 20 amino acids. CDR3 sequence: CASDRIGWLDGLPSVGPQHF. CDR3 sequence (DNA): TGTGCCAGCGACAGGATCGGGTGGTTGGACGGACTACCGTCCGTGGGGCCCCAGCATTTT.

This clonotype appeared many times. J is TRBJ1-2 and V is TRBV5-1; D is unresolved. The V end was cut by 2 bases, the J end by 0 bases, with 5 bases between. The CDR3 sequence is 13 residues long. Per the germline V gene, CDR1 is SGHRS and CDR2 is YFSETQ. The CDR3 region has the DNA TGCGCCAGCAGCTTAACAGCTAACTATGGCTACACCTTC. Translated, it gives CASSLTANYGYTF.

This clonotype was seen a handful of times. The chain carries TRBV10-2 and TRBJ2-4, with 12 bases fitting TRBD1. This CDR3 region has 13 residues. Trimming took 8 bases from V and 7 from J; bases not matched to a gene: 3. Germline-derived CDR1 and CDR2 are WSHSY and SAAADI. For the CDR3, the DNA is TGCGCCAGCGCCGGGACAGGGGGCAACATTCAGTACTTC. It encodes CASAGTGGNIQYF.

The sample holds many counts of this clonotype. The CDR3 protein is CASSSWTGAGYTF. The CDR3 nucleotides are TGTGCCAGCAGCTCGTGGACAGGGGCGGGCTACACCTTC. The V call is TRBV7-3, the J call TRBJ1-2; 9 nucleotides match TRBD1. This CDR3 spans 13 amino acids. Germline V gene sequence: CDR1 SGHTA, CDR2 FQGTGA. The J segment lost 8 bases and the V segment lost 4 bases, leaving 5 bases of the junction unmatched. The full variable domain, rest sourced from reference TRBV7-3 and TRBJ1-2, is GAGVSQTPSNKVTEKGKYVELRCDPISGHTALYWYRQSLGQGPEFLIYFQGTGAADDSGLPNDRFFAVRPEGSVSTLKIQRTERGDSAVYLCASSSWTGAGYTFGSGTRLTVV.

This clonotype was recorded many times. The rearrangement uses TRBV20-1 and TRBJ2-5; D remains ambiguous. CDR1 and CDR2 from the germline V gene are DFQATT and SNEGSKA (reference sequence). V lost 2 bases, J lost 0 bases, and 10 bases lay in between. The CDR3 is made up of 14 amino acids. The CDR3 bases are TGCAGTGCTAGAAAGGTGCAGGACCAAGAGACCCAGTACTTC. Translating it yields CSARKVQDQETQYF.

This clonotype was counted many times. The V call is TRBV15, the J call TRBJ2-5, with a tentative D call TRBD2 (7 bases). Germline CDR1 and CDR2: LNHNV and YYDKDF (reference sequence). This CDR3 is 15 amino acids long. The germline V and J ends were trimmed by 1 base and 5 bases, with 14 bases remaining between them. This CDR3 is CATSRVVGGQETQYF. The CDR3 bases are TGTGCCACCAGCAGAGTAGTGGGGGGGCAGGAGACCCAGTACTTC.

This clonotype was counted many times. Its ends do not fully match the called genes, so a read error is possible. CDR3 loop: CASSRLDRVLQKLFF. Written as DNA, the CDR3 is TGTGCCAGCAGCCGACTCGACAGGGTTTTGCAAAAGCTGTTTTTT. This chain uses TRBV28 with TRBJ1-4, with 7 bases lining up with TRBD1. Germline CDR1 is MDHEN and CDR2 is SYDVKM. This CDR3 contains 15 residues. The entire variable domain, with the rest obtained from reference TRBV28 and TRBJ1-4, is as follows: DVKVTQSSRYLVKRTGEKVFLECVQDMDHENMFWYRQDPGLGLRLIYFSYDVKMKEKGDIPEGYSVSREKKERFSLILESASTNQTSMYLCASSRLDRVLQKLFFGSGTQLSVL.

This clonotype came up many times. This chain connects TRBV7-2 to TRBJ2-1; 15 bases align to TRBD2. The ends lost 4 bases at V and 10 bases at J; junction bases unmatched: 5. The CDR3 sequence is 15 residues long. CDR1 and CDR2 (germline): SGHTA, FQGNSA. The chain's CDR3 is CASSWTSGGAGEQFF. CDR3 DNA sequence: TGTGCCAGCAGCTGGACTAGCGGGGGGGCGGGAGAGCAGTTCTTC.

This clonotype has a count of ten or more. The chain recombines TRBV10-3 with TRBJ2-1; no reliable D call. V gave up 2 bases and J gave up 6 bases, with 14 bases separating them. Germline CDR1 is ENHRY and CDR2 is SYGVKD. This CDR3 has 15 residues. CDR3 sequence (DNA): TGTGCCATCAGTGAGGGTCTAATAGCCCCCAATGAGCAGTTCTTC. Translated, it gives CAISEGLIAPNEQFF.

This clonotype was recorded a few times. The chain uses TRBV27 and TRBJ1-1; D gene ambiguous. Germline values: CDR1 MNHEY, CDR2 SMNVEV (reference sequence). The CDR3 spans 14 residues. Deletions cut 1 base from V and 5 bases from J, with 11 bases between. The CDR3 reads CASSLYKGGTEAFF. DNA for the CDR3: TGTGCCAGCAGTTTATATAAGGGAGGGACTGAAGCTTTCTTT.

This clonotype has a count of ten or more. The chain has TRBV7-6 and TRBJ2-7, with D perhaps matching TRBD2 (5 bases). Germline assignment: CDR1 SGHVS and CDR2 FNYEAQ. The CDR3 has 14 amino acids. Between the trimmed V and J ends, which lost 1 base and 2 bases, there was a span of 9 bases. The CDR3 region has the DNA TGTGCCAGCAGCTTAGGTCTAGCAACCTACGAGCAGTACTTC. Translated: CASSLGLATYEQYF.

The table lists this clonotype with many counts. This rearrangement joins TRBV5-5 to TRBJ1-1; D gene unclear. The CDR3 sequence is 12 residues long. Germline V CDR1 and CDR2: SGHKS, YYEKEE (reference sequence). The germline V and J ends were trimmed by 4 bases and 3 bases, with 7 bases remaining between them. Here the CDR3 reads CASSRYDTEAFF. Written as DNA, the CDR3 is TGTGCCAGCAGCAGGTACGACACTGAAGCTTTCTTT.

This clonotype has at least ten counts. The J gene is TRBJ2-2, the V gene TRBV4-1; 10 nucleotides line up with TRBD2. V trimming: 1 base; J trimming: 4 bases; junction bases outside the gene matches: 6. Germline CDR1 and CDR2: MGHRA and YSYEKL. This CDR3 has 17 residues. The CDR3 here is CASSQGASGSRTGELFF. DNA for the CDR3: TGCGCCAGCAGCCAAGGGGCTAGCGGGAGTCGCACCGGGGAGCTGTTTTTT.

This clonotype was found many times. The chain joins TRBV5-1 to TRBJ2-2; D not certain. CDR3 length: 13 residues. Trimming shortened V by 0 bases and J by 10 bases, and 10 bases separated the two germline ends. Germline CDR1 is SGHRS and CDR2 is YFSETQ. CDR3 residues: CASSLAGRQELFF. CDR3 bases: TGCGCCAGCAGCTTGGCTGGGCGTCAGGAGCTGTTTTTT.

This clonotype was recorded many times. The genes are TRBV6-5 and TRBJ2-7; no clear D. V lost 1 base and J lost 1, with 8 bases in between. The CDR3 runs 14 residues. Germline values: CDR1 MNHEY, CDR2 SVGAGI. The DNA for the CDR3 is TGTGCCAGCAGTTACTTATACACATCCTACGAGCAGTACTTC. Translating gives CASSYLYTSYEQYF.

In this sample, this clonotype turned up many times. The rearrangement uses TRBV19 and TRBJ2-2; D not certain. Germline CDR1 is LNHDA and CDR2 is SQIVND (reference sequence). CDR3 size: 13 residues. V dropped 7 bases and J dropped 6 bases, with 12 bases sitting between them. Here the CDR3 DNA reads TGTGCCAGTACCTTTCGTGGGTCCGGGGAGCTGTTTTTT. Protein product: CASTFRGSGELFF.